This T cell receptor beta chain was captured in a study of blood T cell repertoires in COVID-19. Across the whole study: Material from acute and convalescent COVID-19 was sourced from the United States, Italy and Spain.

Method: immunoSEQ multiplex PCR; TCRdb's copy keeps in-frame clones and lacks some. Here the sample spans around 94,000 clones, roughly 87% being singletons. CDR3 length: 14 amino acids. Germline-derived CDR1 and CDR2 are SNHLY and FYNNEI. Losses at the gene ends were 7 bases for V and 5 bases for J; bases not matched to a gene: 9. The J gene is TRBJ1-1, the V gene TRBV2, with 8 nucleotides matching TRBD1. This receptor was taken from a woman in her forties or fifties with COVID-19, enrolled during active disease. Sequencing was performed on peripheral blood. The CDR3: CASKTGEGRTEAFF. CDR3 DNA: TGTGCCAGCAAGACAGGGGAGGGAAGGACTGAAGCTTTCTTT. Together with reference TRBV2 and TRBJ1-1, the CDR3 gives the full variable domain: EPEVTQTPSHQVTQMGQEVILRCVPISNHLYFYWYRQILGQKVEFLVSFYNNEISEKSEIFDDQFSVERPDGSNFTLKIRSTKLEDSAMYFCASKTGEGRTEAFFGQGTRLTVV.